The following is a T cell receptor (beta chain) sequence with its context. The antigen remains unidentified. The data stem from a study of beta chain features in type 1 diabetes. The study reverse transcribed the entire isolated RNA, so it sequenced expressed TCRB transcripts. Assay used: immunoSEQ multiplex PCR; TCRdb lists only in-frame clones, some missing. The sample consists of more than 85,000 clones, roughly 43% of them appearing once. Germline loops: CDR1 SGHNT, CDR2 YYREEE (reference sequence). Trimming stripped 1 base from V and 6 bases from J, with 20 bases between. This CDR3 has 17 residues. General study points: Insertions were fewer and deletions more numerous at VDJ junctions in type 1 diabetes patients.

The TCR sequence derives from a woman aged 18-30 years in good health. The chain employs TRBV5-4 and TRBJ2-4; a possible D gene is TRBD1 (7 bases). The sample taken for sequencing was stem cell memory CD4+ T cells from blood. Here the CDR3 reads CASSLSPGAGGLNIQYF. CDR3 in DNA: TGTGCCAGCAGCTTGAGTCCGGGGGCAGGGGGACTAAACATTCAGTACTTC.